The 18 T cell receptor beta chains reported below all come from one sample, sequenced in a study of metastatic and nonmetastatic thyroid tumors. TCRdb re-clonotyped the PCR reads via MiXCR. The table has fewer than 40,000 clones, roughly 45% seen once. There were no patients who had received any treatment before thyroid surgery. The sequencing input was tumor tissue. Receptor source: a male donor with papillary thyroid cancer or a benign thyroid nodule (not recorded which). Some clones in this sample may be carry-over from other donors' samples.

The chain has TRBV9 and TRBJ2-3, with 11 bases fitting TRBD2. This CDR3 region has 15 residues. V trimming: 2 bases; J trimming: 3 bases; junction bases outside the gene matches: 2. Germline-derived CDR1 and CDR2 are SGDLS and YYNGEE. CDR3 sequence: CASSVTSGRTDTQYF. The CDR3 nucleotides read TGTGCCAGCAGCGTCACTAGCGGGAGAACAGATACGCAGTATTTT.

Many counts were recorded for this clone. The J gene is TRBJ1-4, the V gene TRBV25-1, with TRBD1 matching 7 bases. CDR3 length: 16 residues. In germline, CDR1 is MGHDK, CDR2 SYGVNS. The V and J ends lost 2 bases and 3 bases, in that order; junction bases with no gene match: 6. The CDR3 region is CASSEPPRGSNEKLFF. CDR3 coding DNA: TGTGCCAGCAGTGAACCCCCCAGGGGGTCTAATGAAAAACTGTTTTTT.

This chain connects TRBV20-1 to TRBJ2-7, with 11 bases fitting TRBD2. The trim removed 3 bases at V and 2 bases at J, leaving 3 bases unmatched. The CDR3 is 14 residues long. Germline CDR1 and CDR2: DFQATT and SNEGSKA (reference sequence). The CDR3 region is CSASDSGRAYEQYF. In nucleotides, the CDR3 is TGCAGTGCTAGCGATAGCGGGAGGGCCTACGAGCAGTACTTC.

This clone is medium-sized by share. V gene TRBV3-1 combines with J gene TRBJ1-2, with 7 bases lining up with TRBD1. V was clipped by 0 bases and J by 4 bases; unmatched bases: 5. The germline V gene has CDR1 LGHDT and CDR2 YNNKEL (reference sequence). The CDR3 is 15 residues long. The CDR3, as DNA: TGTGCCAGCAGCCAAGATGGAGGGGGCAGCTATGGCTACACCTTC. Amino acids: CASSQDGGGSYGYTF.

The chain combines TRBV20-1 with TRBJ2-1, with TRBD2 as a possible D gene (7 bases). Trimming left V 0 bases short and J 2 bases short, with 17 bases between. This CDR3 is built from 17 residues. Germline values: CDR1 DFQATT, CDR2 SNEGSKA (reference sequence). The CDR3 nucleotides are TGCAGTGCTAGAGATCGGGGGGCTGTAGTAACCTACAATGAGCAGTTCTTC. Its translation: CSARDRGAVVTYNEQFF.

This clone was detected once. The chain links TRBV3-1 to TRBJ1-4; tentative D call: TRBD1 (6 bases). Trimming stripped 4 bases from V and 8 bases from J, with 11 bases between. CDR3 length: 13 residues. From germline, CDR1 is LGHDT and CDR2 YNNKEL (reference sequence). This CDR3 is CASSPGAREKLFF. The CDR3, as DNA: TGTGCCAGCAGCCCGGGGGCCCGGGAAAAACTGTTTTTT.

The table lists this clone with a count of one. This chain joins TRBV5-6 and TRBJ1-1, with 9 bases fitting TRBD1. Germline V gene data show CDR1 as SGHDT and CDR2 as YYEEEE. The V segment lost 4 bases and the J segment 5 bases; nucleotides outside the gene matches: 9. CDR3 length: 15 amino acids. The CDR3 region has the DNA TGTGCCAGCAGCACCCGACAGGGGGGACATACTGAAGCTTTCTTT. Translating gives CASSTRQGGHTEAFF.

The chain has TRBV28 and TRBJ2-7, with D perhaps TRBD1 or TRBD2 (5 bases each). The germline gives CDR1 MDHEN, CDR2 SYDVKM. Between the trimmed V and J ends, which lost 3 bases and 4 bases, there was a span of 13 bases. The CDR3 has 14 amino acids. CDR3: CASSLSPGGYEQYF. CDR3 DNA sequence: TGTGCCAGCAGTTTGAGCCCTGGGGGTTACGAGCAGTACTTC.

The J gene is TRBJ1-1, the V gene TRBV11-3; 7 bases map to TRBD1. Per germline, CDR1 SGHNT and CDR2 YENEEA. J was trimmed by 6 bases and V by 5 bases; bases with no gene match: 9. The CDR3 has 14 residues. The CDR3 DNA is TGTGCCAGCAGCCAAACCGGGACAGTGGCTGAAGCTTTCTTT. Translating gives CASSQTGTVAEAFF.

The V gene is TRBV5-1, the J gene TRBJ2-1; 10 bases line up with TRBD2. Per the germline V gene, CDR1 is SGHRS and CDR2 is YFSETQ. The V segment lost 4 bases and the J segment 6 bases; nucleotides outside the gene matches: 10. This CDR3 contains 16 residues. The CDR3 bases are TGCGCCAGCAGCATCCTGACAGGACTAGCGGCCAATGAGCAGTTCTTC. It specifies CASSILTGLAANEQFF.

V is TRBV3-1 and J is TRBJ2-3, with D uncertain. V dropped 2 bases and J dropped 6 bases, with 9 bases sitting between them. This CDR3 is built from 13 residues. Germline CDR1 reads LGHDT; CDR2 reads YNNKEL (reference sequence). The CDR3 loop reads CASSQCGWDTQYF. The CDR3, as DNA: TGTGCCAGCAGCCAATGCGGTTGGGATACGCAGTATTTT.

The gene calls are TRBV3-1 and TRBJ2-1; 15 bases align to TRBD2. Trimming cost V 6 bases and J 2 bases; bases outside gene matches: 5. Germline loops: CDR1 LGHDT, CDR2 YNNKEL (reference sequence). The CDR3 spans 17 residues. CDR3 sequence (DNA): TGTGCCAGCAGACGCGGACTAGCGGGAGGGCCCTACAATGAGCAGTTCTTC. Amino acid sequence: CASRRGLAGGPYNEQFF.

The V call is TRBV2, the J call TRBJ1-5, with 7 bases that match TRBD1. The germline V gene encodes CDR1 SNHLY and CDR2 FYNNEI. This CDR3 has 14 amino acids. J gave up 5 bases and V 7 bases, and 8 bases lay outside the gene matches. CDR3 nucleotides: TGTGCCAGCAATAGGGACAGATTTGATCAGCCCCAGCATTTT. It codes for CASNRDRFDQPQHF.

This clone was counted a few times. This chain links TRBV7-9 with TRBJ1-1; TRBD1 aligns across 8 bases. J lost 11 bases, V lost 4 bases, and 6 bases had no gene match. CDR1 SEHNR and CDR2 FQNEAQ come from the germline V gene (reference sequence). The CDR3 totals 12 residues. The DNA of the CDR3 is TGTGCCAGCAGCTCGGAGGACAGGGCCGCTTTCTTT. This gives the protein CASSSEDRAAFF. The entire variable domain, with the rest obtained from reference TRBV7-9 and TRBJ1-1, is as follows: DTGVSQNPRHKITKRGQNVTFRCDPISEHNRLYWYRQTLGQGPEFLTYFQNEAQLEKSRLLSDRFSAERPKGSFSTLEIQRTEQGDSAMYLCASSSEDRAAFFGQGTRLTVV.

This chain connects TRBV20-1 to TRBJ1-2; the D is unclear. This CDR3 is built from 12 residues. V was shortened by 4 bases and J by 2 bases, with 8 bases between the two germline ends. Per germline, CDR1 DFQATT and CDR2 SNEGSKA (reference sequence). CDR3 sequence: CSAKVENYGYTF. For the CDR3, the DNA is TGCAGTGCTAAAGTGGAAAACTATGGCTACACCTTC.

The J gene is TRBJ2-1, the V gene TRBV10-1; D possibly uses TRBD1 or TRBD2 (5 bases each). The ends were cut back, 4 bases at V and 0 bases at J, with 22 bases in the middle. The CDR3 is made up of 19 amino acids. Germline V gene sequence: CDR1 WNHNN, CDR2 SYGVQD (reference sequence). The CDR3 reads CASSGGYRTGPDSYNEQFF. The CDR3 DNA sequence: TGCGCCAGCAGTGGGGGATACCGGACGGGACCGGACTCCTACAATGAGCAGTTCTTC.

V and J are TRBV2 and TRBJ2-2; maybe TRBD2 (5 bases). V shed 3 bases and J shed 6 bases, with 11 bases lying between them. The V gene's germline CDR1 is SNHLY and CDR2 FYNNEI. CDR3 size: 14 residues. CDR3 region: CASSDVPRAGELFF. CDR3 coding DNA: TGTGCCAGCAGTGATGTCCCGAGGGCCGGGGAGCTGTTTTTT. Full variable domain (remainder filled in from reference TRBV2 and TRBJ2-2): EPEVTQTPSHQVTQMGQEVILRCVPISNHLYFYWYRQILGQKVEFLVSFYNNEISEKSEIFDDQFSVERPDGSNFTLKIRSTKLEDSAMYFCASSDVPRAGELFFGEGSRLTVL.

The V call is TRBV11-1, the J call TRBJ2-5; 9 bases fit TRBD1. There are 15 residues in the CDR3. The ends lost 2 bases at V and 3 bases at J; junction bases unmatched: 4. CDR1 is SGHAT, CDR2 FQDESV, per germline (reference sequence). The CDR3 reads CASSLSGTGKETQYF. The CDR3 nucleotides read TGTGCCAGCAGCTTAAGCGGGACAGGGAAAGAGACCCAGTACTTC.